This TCR beta chain stems from a study of T cell repertoires in cytomegalovirus infection. Study background: A matching HLA type, together with CMV infection, was signaled by public TCR beta signatures. Whole-study findings and limits: Dominant in the ex vivo response were TCR beta clonotypes restricted by HLA-C and specific for CMV.

This clonotype has only a few counts. Its antigen remains unknown. TCRdb reprocessed the reads with MiXCR, giving one entry per CDR3 protein. The sample records under 600,000 distinct CDR3 sequences, 15% to 20% being singletons. J gave up 2 bases and V 5 bases, and 7 bases lay outside the gene matches. The CDR3 loop spans 16 amino acids. The V gene's germline CDR1 is LNHDA and CDR2 SQIVND (reference sequence). The chain recombines TRBV19 with TRBJ2-4; 9 bases line up with TRBD2. The source material was CD8+ T cells from PBMCs. This receptor was obtained from a human donor in good health (CMV status not recorded). Some clones in this sample may be carry-over from other donors' samples. The CDR3 nucleotides read TGTGCCAGTAGTGCCCTAGCGGGAAGGCCCAAAAACATTCAGTACTTC. This encodes CASSALAGRPKNIQYF.